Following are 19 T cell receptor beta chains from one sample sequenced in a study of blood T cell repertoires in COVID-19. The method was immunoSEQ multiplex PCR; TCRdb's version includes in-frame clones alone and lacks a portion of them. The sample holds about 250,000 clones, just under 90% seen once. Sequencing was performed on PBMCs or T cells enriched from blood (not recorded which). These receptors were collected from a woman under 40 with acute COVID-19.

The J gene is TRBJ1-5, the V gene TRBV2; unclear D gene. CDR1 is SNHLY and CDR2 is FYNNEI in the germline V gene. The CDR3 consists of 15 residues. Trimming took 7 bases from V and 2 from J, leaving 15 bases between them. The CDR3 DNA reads TGTGCCAGCAAGGAGTATTACATGGGCAATCAGCCCCAGCATTTT. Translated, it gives CASKEYYMGNQPQHF.

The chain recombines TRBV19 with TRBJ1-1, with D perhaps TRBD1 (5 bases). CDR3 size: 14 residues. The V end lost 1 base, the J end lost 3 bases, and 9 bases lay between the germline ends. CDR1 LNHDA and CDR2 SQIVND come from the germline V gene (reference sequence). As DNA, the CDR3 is TGTGCCAGTAGTATAGGAGGGGAGGACACTGAAGCTTTCTTT. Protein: CASSIGGEDTEAFF.

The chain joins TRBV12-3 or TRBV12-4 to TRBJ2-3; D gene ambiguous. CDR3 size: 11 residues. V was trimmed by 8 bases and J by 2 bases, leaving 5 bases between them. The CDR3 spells CASGPTDTQYF. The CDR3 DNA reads TGTGCCAGCGGGCCCACAGATACGCAGTATTTT.

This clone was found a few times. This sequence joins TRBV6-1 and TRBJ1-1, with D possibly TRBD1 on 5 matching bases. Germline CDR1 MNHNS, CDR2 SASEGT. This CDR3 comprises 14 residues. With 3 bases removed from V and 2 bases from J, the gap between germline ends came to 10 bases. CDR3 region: CASSDRGKNTEAFF. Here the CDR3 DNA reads TGTGCCAGCAGTGATAGGGGAAAAAACACTGAAGCTTTCTTT.

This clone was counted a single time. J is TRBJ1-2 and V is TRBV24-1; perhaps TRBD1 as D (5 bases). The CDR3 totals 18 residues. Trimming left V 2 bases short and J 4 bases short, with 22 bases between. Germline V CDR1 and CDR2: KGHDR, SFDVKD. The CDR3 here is CATSDWEGKIGTGYGYTF. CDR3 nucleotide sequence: TGTGCCACCAGTGATTGGGAGGGGAAAATAGGTACGGGCTATGGCTACACCTTC.

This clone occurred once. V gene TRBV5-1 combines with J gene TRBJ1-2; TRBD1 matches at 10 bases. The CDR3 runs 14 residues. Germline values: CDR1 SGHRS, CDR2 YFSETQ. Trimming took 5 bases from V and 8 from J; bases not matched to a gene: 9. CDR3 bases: TGCGCCAGCAGAGGAGGGACAGGGGCGTACGGCTACACCTTC. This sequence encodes CASRGGTGAYGYTF. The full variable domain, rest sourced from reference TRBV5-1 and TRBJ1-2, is KAGVTQTPRYLIKTRGQQVTLSCSPISGHRSVSWYQQTPGQGLQFLFEYFSETQRNKGNFPGRFSGRQFSNSRSEMNVSTLELGDSALYLCASRGGTGAYGYTFGSGTRLTVV.

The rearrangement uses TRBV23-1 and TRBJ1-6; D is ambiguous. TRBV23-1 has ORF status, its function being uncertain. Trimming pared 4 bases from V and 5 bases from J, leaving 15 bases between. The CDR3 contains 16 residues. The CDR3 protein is CASSPLLGIHNSPLHF. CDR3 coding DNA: TGCGCCAGCAGTCCTCTTCTCGGGATCCATAATTCACCCCTCCACTTT.

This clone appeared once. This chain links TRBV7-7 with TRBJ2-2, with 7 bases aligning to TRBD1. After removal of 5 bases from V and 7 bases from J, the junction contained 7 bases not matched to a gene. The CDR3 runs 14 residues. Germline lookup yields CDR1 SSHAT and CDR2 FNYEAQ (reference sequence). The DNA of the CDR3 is TGTGCCAGCAGCAACCTACAGGGGAGCGGGGAGCTGTTTTTT. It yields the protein CASSNLQGSGELFF.

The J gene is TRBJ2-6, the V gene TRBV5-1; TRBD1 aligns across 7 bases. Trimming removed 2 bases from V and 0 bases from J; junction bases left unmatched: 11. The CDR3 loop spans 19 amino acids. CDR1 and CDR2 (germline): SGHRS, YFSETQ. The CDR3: CASSLGETGTYSGANVLTF. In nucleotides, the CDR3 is TGCGCCAGCAGCTTAGGGGAGACAGGGACGTACTCTGGGGCCAACGTCCTGACTTTC.

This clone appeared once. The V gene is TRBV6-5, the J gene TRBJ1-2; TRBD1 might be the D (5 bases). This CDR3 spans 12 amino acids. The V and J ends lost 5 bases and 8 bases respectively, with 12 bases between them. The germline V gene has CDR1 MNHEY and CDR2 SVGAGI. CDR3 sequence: CASSRTSGGYTF. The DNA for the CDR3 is TGTGCCAGCAGTCGGACATCTGGGGGCTACACCTTC.

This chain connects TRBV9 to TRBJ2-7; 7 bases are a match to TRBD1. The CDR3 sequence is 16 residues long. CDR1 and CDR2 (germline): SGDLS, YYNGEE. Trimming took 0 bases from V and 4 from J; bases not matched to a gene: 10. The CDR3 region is CASSVAGTADPYEQYF. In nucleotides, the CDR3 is TGTGCCAGCAGCGTAGCCGGGACAGCAGATCCTTACGAGCAGTACTTC.

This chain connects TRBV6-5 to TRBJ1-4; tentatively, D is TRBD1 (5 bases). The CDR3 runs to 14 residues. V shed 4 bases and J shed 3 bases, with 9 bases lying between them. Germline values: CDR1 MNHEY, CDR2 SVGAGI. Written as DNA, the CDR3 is TGTGCCAGCAGTTTCAGGGTGGCTAATGAAAAACTGTTTTTT. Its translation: CASSFRVANEKLFF.

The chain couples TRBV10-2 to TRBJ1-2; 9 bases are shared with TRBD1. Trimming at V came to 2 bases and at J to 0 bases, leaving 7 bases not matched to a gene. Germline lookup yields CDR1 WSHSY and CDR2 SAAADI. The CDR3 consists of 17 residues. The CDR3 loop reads CASSEGPTGGSNYGYTF. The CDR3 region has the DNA TGCGCCAGCAGTGAGGGGCCCACAGGGGGCTCTAACTATGGCTACACCTTC.

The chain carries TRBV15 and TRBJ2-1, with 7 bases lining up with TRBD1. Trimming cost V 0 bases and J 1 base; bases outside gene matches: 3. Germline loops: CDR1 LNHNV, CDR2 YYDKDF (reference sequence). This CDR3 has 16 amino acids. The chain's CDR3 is CATSRDHRGSYNEQFF. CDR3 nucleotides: TGTGCCACCAGCAGAGATCACAGGGGTTCCTACAATGAGCAGTTCTTC.

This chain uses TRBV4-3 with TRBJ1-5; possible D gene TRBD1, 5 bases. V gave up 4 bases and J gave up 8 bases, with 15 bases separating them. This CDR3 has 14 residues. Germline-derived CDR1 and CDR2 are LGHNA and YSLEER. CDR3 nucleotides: TGCGCCAGCAGCCTCCACGGGGGGGGTGAGCCCCAGCATTTT. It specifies CASSLHGGGEPQHF.

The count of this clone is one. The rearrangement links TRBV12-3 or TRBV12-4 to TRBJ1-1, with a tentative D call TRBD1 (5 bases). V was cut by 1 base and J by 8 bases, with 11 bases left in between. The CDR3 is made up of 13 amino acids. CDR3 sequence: CASSLDRKREAFF. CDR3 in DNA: TGTGCCAGCAGTTTAGACAGGAAGAGGGAAGCTTTCTTT.

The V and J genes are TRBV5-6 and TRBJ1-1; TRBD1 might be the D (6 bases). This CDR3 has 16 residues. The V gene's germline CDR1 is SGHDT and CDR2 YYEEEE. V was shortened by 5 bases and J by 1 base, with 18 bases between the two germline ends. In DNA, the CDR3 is TGTGCCAGCAGTCAGGTAGGGGGAACCCAGAACACTGAAGCTTTCTTT. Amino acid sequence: CASSQVGGTQNTEAFF.

The CDR3: CASSPQGAEAFF. CDR3 in DNA: TGTGCCAGCAGTCCACAGGGGGCTGAAGCTTTCTTT. This sequence joins TRBV9 and TRBJ1-1; 8 bases agree with TRBD1. Germline CDR1 is SGDLS and CDR2 is YYNGEE. With V trimmed by 5 bases and J by 6 bases, 3 bases remained unmatched. The CDR3 has 12 amino acids.

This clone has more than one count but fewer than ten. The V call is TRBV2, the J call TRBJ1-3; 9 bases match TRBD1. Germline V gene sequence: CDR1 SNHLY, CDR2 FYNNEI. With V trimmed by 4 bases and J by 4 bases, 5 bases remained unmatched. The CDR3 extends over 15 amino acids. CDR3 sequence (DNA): TGTGCCAGCAGTGGGGACAGGGCGAGAGGAAACACCATATATTTT. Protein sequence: CASSGDRARGNTIYF. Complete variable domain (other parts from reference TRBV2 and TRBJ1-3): EPEVTQTPSHQVTQMGQEVILRCVPISNHLYFYWYRQILGQKVEFLVSFYNNEISEKSEIFDDQFSVERPDGSNFTLKIRSTKLEDSAMYFCASSGDRARGNTIYFGEGSWLTVV.